Shown below are 20 T cell receptor beta chains from a single sample sequenced in a study of cytomegalovirus exposure and HLA in healthy donors. The table came from immunoSEQ multiplex PCR; TCRdb's copy has only in-frame clones and leaves some out. Here the sample spans about 130,000 clones, around 89% being singletons. Sequencing was performed on PBMCs. Receptors were obtained from a woman aged 25 to 39 in good health and CMV-seropositive.

This chain joins TRBV5-5 and TRBJ1-1; no clear D. CDR1 SGHKS and CDR2 YYEKEE come from the germline V gene (reference sequence). The CDR3 spans 14 residues. V was clipped by 4 bases and J by 5 bases, with 15 bases between them. The CDR3 protein is CASSHAAKPTEAFF. Here the CDR3 DNA reads TGTGCCAGCAGCCATGCCGCCAAGCCAACTGAAGCTTTCTTT. The complete variable domain, with remaining parts taken from reference TRBV5-5 and TRBJ1-1, reads DAGVTQSPTHLIKTRGQQVTLRCSPISGHKSVSWYQQVLGQGPQFIFQYYEKEERGRGNFPDRFSARQFPNYSSELNVNALLLGDSALYLCASSHAAKPTEAFFGQGTRLTVV.

This rearrangement joins TRBV28 to TRBJ1-5, with 8 bases that match TRBD1. The CDR3 is 14 amino acids. The germline V gene has CDR1 MDHEN and CDR2 SYDVKM. V was pared by 3 bases and J by 7 bases, with 5 bases of the junction left unmatched. The CDR3 DNA reads TGTGCCAGCAGTTTCAGGGGGCGGCAACAGCCCCAGCATTTT. Translated: CASSFRGRQQPQHF.

The chain recombines TRBV5-1 with TRBJ2-3; D is possibly TRBD1 (6 bases). Trimming pared 5 bases from V and 0 bases from J, leaving 10 bases between. CDR1 and CDR2 (germline): SGHRS, YFSETQ. This CDR3 region has 14 residues. The CDR3 protein is CASSAGDSTDTQYF. The CDR3 DNA sequence: TGCGCCAGCAGTGCAGGGGACAGCACAGATACGCAGTATTTT.

The sample holds a few counts of this clone. The rearrangement uses TRBV19 and TRBJ1-1; D remains unclear. V dropped 5 bases and J dropped 4 bases, with 11 bases sitting between them. Germline CDR1 is LNHDA and CDR2 is SQIVND (reference sequence). The CDR3 sequence is 13 residues long. This chain's CDR3 is CASSADLPTEAFF. The DNA of the CDR3 is TGTGCCAGTAGTGCAGACTTACCCACTGAAGCTTTCTTT.

The chain uses TRBV5-1 and TRBJ2-7; possibly TRBD1 for D (6 bases). This CDR3 comprises 14 residues. Trimming removed 0 bases from V and 2 bases from J, with 9 bases in between. Germline CDR1 is SGHRS and CDR2 is YFSETQ. The CDR3 sequence is CASSLVTGAYEQYF. DNA of the CDR3: TGCGCCAGCAGCTTGGTGACAGGAGCCTACGAGCAGTACTTC.

This chain connects TRBV7-9 to TRBJ2-7; D gene uncertain. This CDR3 is built from 15 residues. The germline CDR1 and CDR2 sequences are SEHNR and FQNEAQ (reference sequence). V lost 5 bases to trimming and J lost 2 bases, with 16 bases between them. CDR3 coding DNA: TGTGCCAGCAGCACAGTACGACGTAATACCTACGAGCAGTACTTC. Encoded protein: CASSTVRRNTYEQYF.

The CDR3 DNA follows: TGTGCCAGCAGCCCCAGGCGAACAGCCAGTGGGCAGTACTTC. This codes for CASSPRRTASGQYF. The chain combines TRBV5-6 with TRBJ2-7, with D hard to call. V dropped 4 bases and J dropped 9 bases, with 20 bases sitting between them. Germline V gene sequence: CDR1 SGHDT, CDR2 YYEEEE. This CDR3 is built from 14 residues.

CDR3 in DNA: TGTGCCAGCAGTGAGGGGGGGATCCCTAATAATCAGCCCCAGCATTTT. This translates into CASSEGGIPNNQPQHF. The genes are TRBV2 and TRBJ1-5; tentative D call: TRBD1 (5 bases). Germline CDR1 reads SNHLY; CDR2 reads FYNNEI. V was cut by 3 bases and J by 4 bases, with 16 bases left in between. The CDR3 is 16 residues long.

V usage is TRBV27 and J usage is TRBJ2-1, with 12 bases lining up with TRBD2. This CDR3 has 15 residues. Looked up from germline, CDR1 is MNHEY and CDR2 is SMNVEV (reference sequence). V dropped 8 bases and J dropped 10; count of bases not matched to a gene: 12. The CDR3: CASRHLAGGPREQFF. CDR3 in DNA: TGTGCCAGCCGCCATCTAGCGGGAGGGCCTCGAGAGCAGTTCTTC.

This clone appeared a single time. V is TRBV6-1 and J is TRBJ2-3; possibly TRBD2 for D (5 bases). The germline V and J ends were trimmed by 4 bases and 2 bases, with 22 bases remaining between them. The germline CDR1 and CDR2 sequences are MNHNS and SASEGT. CDR3 length: 18 residues. The DNA of the CDR3 is TGTGCCAGCAGTGTCTCCTCAACCTGGAGACTATCCACAGATACGCAGTATTTT. It codes for CASSVSSTWRLSTDTQYF.

This chain uses TRBV11-2 with TRBJ2-7, with a possible D match to TRBD1 (6 bases). V lost 3 bases to trimming and J lost 3 bases, with 9 bases between them. The CDR3 spans 13 residues. Germline CDR1 reads SGHAT; CDR2 reads FQNNGV. CDR3 sequence reads: CASSLRGSYEQYF. In DNA form, the CDR3 reads TGTGCCAGCAGCTTGAGGGGGAGCTACGAGCAGTACTTC.

The V call is TRBV4-2, the J call TRBJ2-7; 7 nucleotides line up with TRBD2. The CDR3 is 15 residues long. CDR1 is LGHNA, CDR2 YNFKEQ, per germline. Trimming cost V 1 base and J 2 bases; bases outside gene matches: 5. The CDR3 bases are TGTGCCAGCAGCCAAGCCGGGACTAAGACCTACGAGCAGTACTTC. Its translation: CASSQAGTKTYEQYF.

V and J are TRBV9 and TRBJ2-1, with unresolved D. This CDR3 comprises 13 residues. V dropped 0 bases and J dropped 6 bases, with 7 bases sitting between them. Germline V gives CDR1 SGDLS, CDR2 YYNGEE. CDR3 in DNA: TGTGCCAGCAGCGTAGGTGGGCTCAATGAGCAGTTCTTC. Its protein product is CASSVGGLNEQFF.

The V and J genes are TRBV5-1 and TRBJ1-4; a possible D gene is TRBD1 (5 bases). CDR1 and CDR2 (germline): SGHRS, YFSETQ. The CDR3 is made up of 15 amino acids. Trimming stripped 0 bases from V and 0 bases from J, with 6 bases between. Here the CDR3 reads CASSLAGATNEKLFF. The CDR3 DNA reads as TGCGCCAGCAGCTTGGCGGGGGCAACTAATGAAAAACTGTTTTTT. Combining the CDR3 with reference TRBV5-1 and TRBJ1-4 gives the whole variable domain KAGVTQTPRYLIKTRGQQVTLSCSPISGHRSVSWYQQTPGQGLQFLFEYFSETQRNKGNFPGRFSGRQFSNSRSEMNVSTLELGDSALYLCASSLAGATNEKLFFGSGTQLSVL.

This clone was counted many times. The V and J genes are TRBV28 and TRBJ1-1; D is ambiguous. Germline-derived CDR1 and CDR2 are MDHEN and SYDVKM. V was shortened by 5 bases and J by 6 bases, with 19 bases between the two germline ends. The CDR3 covers 15 residues. CDR3: CASSPSGRVGAEAFF. In DNA, the CDR3 is TGTGCCAGCAGTCCATCCGGCCGAGTAGGAGCTGAAGCTTTCTTT.

The rearrangement joins TRBV2 to TRBJ2-5; D call uncertain. The CDR3 length is 13 residues. Germline V CDR1 and CDR2: SNHLY, FYNNEI. Trimming cost V 7 bases and J 2 bases, with 11 bases left between them. The CDR3 protein is CASKAVEQETQYF. The CDR3 DNA reads TGTGCCAGCAAGGCGGTTGAGCAAGAGACCCAGTACTTC.

The CDR3 DNA is TGTGCCAGCAGTTACTCGTCCGCGGCCCGCTACACCTTC. As protein: CASSYSSAARYTF. The chain combines TRBV6-5 with TRBJ1-2; D not certain. CDR1 and CDR2 from the germline V gene are MNHEY and SVGAGI. V shed 0 bases and J shed 9 bases, with 11 bases lying between them. CDR3 length equals 13 residues.

This clone was seen a few times. This chain uses TRBV20-1 with TRBJ2-1, with D unclear. V gave up 3 bases and J gave up 13 bases, with 13 bases separating them. The CDR3 runs to 11 residues. Germline values: CDR1 DFQATT, CDR2 SNEGSKA (reference sequence). The CDR3 sequence: CSASLLPRQFF. CDR3 bases: TGCAGTGCTAGTTTGCTCCCCAGACAGTTCTTC.

This clone appeared once. The chain links TRBV5-6 to TRBJ2-2; 9 bases are shared with TRBD1. Trimming removed 4 bases from V and 5 bases from J; junction bases left unmatched: 3. The CDR3 loop spans 14 amino acids. The V gene's germline CDR1 is SGHDT and CDR2 YYEEEE. CDR3 residues: CASSPGQGTGELFF. As DNA, the CDR3 is TGTGCCAGCAGCCCGGGACAGGGTACCGGGGAGCTGTTTTTT.

The chain couples TRBV5-1 to TRBJ2-3; 12 nucleotides align to TRBD2. This CDR3 is built from 16 residues. With 4 bases clipped from V and 2 bases from J, the junction kept 5 bases outside the gene matches. The germline gives CDR1 SGHRS, CDR2 YFSETQ. The CDR3, as DNA: TGCGCCAGCAGCCCTGGACTAGCGGGGCCCACAGATACGCAGTATTTT. This translates into CASSPGLAGPTDTQYF.